This T cell receptor (beta chain) was found in a study of early T cells in non-severe SARS-CoV-2 infection. The wider study: The study sequenced bulk RNA from unsorted whole blood, with chains unpaired.

Germline CDR1 and CDR2: SGHTA and FQGNSA. V trimming: 4 bases; J trimming: 3 bases; junction bases outside the gene matches: 8. The CDR3 length is 15 residues. Attachment of unique molecular identifiers was made to individual cDNA molecules. TCRdb redid the calling of the 5' RACE reads with MiXCR, one entry per CDR3 protein. The data hold under 35,000 distinct CDR3 sequences, with less than 10% observed a single time. The specimen sequenced was whole blood. The chain joins TRBV7-2 to TRBJ1-2, with 7 bases lining up with TRBD1. The sequence derives from an adult who was a healthcare worker with PCR-confirmed SARS-CoV-2 infection or an uninfected control (not recorded which). CDR3 DNA: TGTGCCAGCAGCTATTTGGGACAGTTCGACTATGGCTACACCTTC. It specifies CASSYLGQFDYGYTF.